This record concerns one T cell receptor (beta chain) sequence. V lost 5 bases, J lost 4 bases, and 8 bases stayed unmatched. Germline-derived CDR1 and CDR2 are SGHAT and FQNNGV. The CDR3 runs 15 residues. Autoimmune disease history or systemic immunosuppression barred patients. This sample was taken from a study of OX40 agonist ivuxolimab in advanced cancers. Study-level information: Patients were given ivuxolimab, an antibody that agonizes OX40 (CD134). Each patient was given ivuxolimab into a vein every 2 weeks, at 0.01 to 10 mg/kg.

The data were produced by immunoSEQ multiplex PCR, yet TCRdb's version contains in-frame clones alone and is incomplete. Of about 100,000 clones in the sample, approximately 90% were seen once. This TCR derives from an adult with an advanced solid tumor such as melanoma, head and neck, liver or kidney cancer. This specimen was CD4+ or CD8+ T cells sorted from blood, taken in a trial of the OX40 agonist ivuxolimab. The chain links TRBV11-2 to TRBJ2-5; 9 nucleotides agree with TRBD2. Here the CDR3 reads CASSKAGTSRETQYF. The CDR3 nucleotides read TGTGCCAGCAGCAAAGCCGGGACTAGCAGAGAGACCCAGTACTTC. Drawing the rest from reference TRBV11-2 and TRBJ2-5, the complete variable domain is EAGVAQSPRYKIIEKRQSVAFWCNPISGHATLYWYQQILGQGPKLLIQFQNNGVVDDSQLPKDRFSAERLKGVDSTLKIQPAKLEDSAVYLCASSKAGTSRETQYFGPGTRLLVL.